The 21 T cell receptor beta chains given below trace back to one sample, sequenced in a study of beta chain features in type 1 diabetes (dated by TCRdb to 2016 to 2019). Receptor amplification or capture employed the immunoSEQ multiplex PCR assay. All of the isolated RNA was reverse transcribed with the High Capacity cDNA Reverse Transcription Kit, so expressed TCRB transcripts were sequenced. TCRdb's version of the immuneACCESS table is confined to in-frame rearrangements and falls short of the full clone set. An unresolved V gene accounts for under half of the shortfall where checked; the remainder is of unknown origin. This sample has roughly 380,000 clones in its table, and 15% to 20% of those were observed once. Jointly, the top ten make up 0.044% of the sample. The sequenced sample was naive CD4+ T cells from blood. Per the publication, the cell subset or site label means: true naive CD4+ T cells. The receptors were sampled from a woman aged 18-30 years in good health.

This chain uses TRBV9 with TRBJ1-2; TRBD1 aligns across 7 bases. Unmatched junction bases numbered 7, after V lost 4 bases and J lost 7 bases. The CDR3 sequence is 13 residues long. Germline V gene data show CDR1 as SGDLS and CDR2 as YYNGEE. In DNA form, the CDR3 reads TGTGCCAGCAGCTTGAGACAGGGAAGTGGCTACACCTTC. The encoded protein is CASSLRQGSGYTF.

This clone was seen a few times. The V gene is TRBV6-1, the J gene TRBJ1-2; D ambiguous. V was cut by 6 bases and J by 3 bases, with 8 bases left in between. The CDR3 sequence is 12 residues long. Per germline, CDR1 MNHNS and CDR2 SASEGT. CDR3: CASSAGYYGYTF. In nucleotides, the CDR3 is TGTGCCAGCAGCGCCGGGTACTATGGCTACACCTTC.

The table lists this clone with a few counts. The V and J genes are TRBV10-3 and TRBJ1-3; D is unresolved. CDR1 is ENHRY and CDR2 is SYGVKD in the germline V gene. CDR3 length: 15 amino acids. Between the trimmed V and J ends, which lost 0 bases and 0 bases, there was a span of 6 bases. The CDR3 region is CAISESRFSGNTIYF. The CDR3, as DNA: TGTGCCATCAGTGAGTCGAGGTTCTCTGGAAACACCATATATTTT.

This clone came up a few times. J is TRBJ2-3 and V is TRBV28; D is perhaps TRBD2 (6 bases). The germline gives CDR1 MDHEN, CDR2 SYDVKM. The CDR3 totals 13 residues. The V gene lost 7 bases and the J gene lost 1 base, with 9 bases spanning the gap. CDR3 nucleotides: TGTGCCAGCAAGGGAGGAGGCACAGATACGCAGTATTTT. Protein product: CASKGGGTDTQYF.

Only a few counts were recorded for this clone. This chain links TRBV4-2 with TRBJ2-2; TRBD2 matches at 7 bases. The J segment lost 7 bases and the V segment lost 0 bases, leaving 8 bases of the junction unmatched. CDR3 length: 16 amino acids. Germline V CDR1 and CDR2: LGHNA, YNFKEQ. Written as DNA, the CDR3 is TGTGCCAGCAGCCAAGAATGGACTAGGGGTGGCGGGGAGCTGTTTTTT. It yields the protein CASSQEWTRGGGELFF.

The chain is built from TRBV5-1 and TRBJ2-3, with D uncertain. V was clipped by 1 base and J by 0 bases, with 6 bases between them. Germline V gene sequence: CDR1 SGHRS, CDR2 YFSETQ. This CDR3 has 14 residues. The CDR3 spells CASSLTRSTDTQYF. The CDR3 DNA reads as TGCGCCAGCAGCTTGACTCGCAGCACAGATACGCAGTATTTT.

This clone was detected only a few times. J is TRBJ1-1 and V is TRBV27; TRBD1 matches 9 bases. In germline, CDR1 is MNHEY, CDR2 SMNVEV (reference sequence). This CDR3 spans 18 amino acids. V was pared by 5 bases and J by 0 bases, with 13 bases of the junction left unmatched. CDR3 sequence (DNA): TGTGCCAGCAGTGCAACGACAGGGGGGGGATTTATGAACACTGAAGCTTTCTTT. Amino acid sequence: CASSATTGGGFMNTEAFF.

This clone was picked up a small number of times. The CDR3 is CASSQEVESETQYF. Written as DNA, the CDR3 is TGCGCCAGCAGCCAAGAGGTAGAATCGGAGACCCAGTACTTC. The chain joins TRBV4-3 to TRBJ2-5; the D is unclear. The germline CDR1 and CDR2 sequences are LGHNA and YSLEER. Between the trimmed V and J ends, which lost 0 bases and 5 bases, there was a span of 10 bases. This CDR3 is built from 14 residues.

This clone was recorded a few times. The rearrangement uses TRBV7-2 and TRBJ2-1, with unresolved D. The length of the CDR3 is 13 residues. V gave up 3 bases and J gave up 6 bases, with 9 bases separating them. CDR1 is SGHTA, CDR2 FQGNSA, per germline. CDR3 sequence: CASSFLPSNEQFF. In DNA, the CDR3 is TGTGCCAGCAGCTTTCTGCCCAGCAATGAGCAGTTCTTC.

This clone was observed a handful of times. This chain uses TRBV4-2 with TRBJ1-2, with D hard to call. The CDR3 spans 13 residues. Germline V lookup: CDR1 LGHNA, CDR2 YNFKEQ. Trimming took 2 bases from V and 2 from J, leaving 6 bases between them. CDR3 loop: CASSQPGNYGYTF. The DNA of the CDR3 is TGTGCCAGCAGCCAACCAGGCAACTATGGCTACACCTTC.

The CDR3: CSVEEWRGAGEQYF. CDR3 nucleotide sequence: TGCAGCGTTGAAGAGTGGAGAGGGGCGGGGGAGCAGTACTTC. This rearrangement joins TRBV29-1 to TRBJ2-7, with D possibly being TRBD2 (6 bases). This CDR3 contains 14 residues. The germline V and J ends were trimmed by 0 bases and 7 bases, with 16 bases remaining between them. Germline loops: CDR1 SQVTM, CDR2 ANQGSEA.

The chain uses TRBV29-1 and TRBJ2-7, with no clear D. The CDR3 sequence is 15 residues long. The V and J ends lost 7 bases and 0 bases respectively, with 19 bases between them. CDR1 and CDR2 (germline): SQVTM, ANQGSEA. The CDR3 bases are TGCAGCGCGACCCCCCGAGGCAGTGACTCCTACGAGCAGTACTTC. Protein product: CSATPRGSDSYEQYF.

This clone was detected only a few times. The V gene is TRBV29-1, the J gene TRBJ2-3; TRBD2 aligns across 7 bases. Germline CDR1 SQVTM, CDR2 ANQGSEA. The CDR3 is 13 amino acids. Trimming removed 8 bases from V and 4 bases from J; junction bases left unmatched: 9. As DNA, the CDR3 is TGCAGCTGCGGGGGAGGGCCACCAGATACGCAGTATTTT. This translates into CSCGGGPPDTQYF.

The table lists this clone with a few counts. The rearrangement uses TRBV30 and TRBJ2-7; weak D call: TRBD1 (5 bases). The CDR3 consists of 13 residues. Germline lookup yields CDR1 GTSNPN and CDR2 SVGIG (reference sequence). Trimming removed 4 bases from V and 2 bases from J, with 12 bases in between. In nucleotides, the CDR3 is TGTGCCTGGAAGAAGGACAATCCCTACGAGCAGTACTTC. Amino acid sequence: CAWKKDNPYEQYF.

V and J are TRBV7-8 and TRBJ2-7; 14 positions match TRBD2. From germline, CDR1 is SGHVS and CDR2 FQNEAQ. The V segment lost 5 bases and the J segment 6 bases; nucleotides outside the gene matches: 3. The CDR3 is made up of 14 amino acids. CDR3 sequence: CASSMTSGRAEQYF. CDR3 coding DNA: TGTGCCAGCAGCATGACTAGCGGGAGGGCCGAGCAGTACTTC.

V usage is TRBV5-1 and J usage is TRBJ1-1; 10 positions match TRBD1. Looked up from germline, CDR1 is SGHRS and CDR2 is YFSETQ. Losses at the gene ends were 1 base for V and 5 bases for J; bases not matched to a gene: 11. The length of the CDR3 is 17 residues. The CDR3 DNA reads TGCGCCAGCAGCTTGTCCTTGACAGGGGGCGCGGGGACTGAAGCTTTCTTT. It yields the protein CASSLSLTGGAGTEAFF. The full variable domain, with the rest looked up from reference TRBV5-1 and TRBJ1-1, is KAGVTQTPRYLIKTRGQQVTLSCSPISGHRSVSWYQQTPGQGLQFLFEYFSETQRNKGNFPGRFSGRQFSNSRSEMNVSTLELGDSALYLCASSLSLTGGAGTEAFFGQGTRLTVV.

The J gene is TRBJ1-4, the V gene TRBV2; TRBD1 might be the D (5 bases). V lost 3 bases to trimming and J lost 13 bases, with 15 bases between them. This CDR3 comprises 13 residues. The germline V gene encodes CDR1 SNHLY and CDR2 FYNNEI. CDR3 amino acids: CASSEGQELRLFF. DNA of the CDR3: TGTGCCAGCAGTGAGGGGCAGGAATTGAGACTGTTTTTT.

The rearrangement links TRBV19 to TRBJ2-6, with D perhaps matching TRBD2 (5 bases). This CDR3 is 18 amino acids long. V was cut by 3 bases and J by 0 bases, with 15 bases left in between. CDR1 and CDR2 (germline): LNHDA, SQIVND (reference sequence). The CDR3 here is CASSILARLRSGANVLTF. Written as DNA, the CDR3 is TGTGCCAGTAGTATTCTAGCCAGGCTACGCTCTGGGGCCAACGTCCTGACTTTC.

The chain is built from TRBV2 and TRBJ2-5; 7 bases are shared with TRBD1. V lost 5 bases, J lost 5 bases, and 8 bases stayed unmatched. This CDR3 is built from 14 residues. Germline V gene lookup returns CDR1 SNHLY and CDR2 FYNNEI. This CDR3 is CASSRQGNLETQYF. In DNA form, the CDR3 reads TGTGCCAGCAGTCGACAGGGTAATTTGGAGACCCAGTACTTC.

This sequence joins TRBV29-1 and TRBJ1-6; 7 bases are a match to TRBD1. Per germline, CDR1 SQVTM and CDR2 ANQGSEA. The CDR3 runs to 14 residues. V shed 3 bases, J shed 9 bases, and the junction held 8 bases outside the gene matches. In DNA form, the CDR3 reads TGCAGCGTTGATCCGACAGGGAAAGGTTCACCCCTCCACTTT. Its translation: CSVDPTGKGSPLHF.

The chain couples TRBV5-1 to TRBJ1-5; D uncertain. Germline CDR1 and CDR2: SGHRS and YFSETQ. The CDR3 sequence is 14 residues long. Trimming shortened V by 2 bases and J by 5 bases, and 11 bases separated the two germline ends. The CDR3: CASSLSGFHQPQHF. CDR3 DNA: TGCGCCAGCAGCTTATCAGGTTTCCATCAGCCCCAGCATTTT. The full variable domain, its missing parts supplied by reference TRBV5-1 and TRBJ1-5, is KAGVTQTPRYLIKTRGQQVTLSCSPISGHRSVSWYQQTPGQGLQFLFEYFSETQRNKGNFPGRFSGRQFSNSRSEMNVSTLELGDSALYLCASSLSGFHQPQHFGDGTRLSIL.